The sequence of this T cell receptor beta chain was determined in a study of shared clonotypes between healthy human individuals. Across the study: Researchers drew samples from a couple of women and a few men aged 18 to 49. Study-level findings and limits: Limited genetic and exposure-history diversity came from having few donors.

Naivety among CD8 cells was defined by CD45RO negativity and positive CCR7 selection, thereby excluding terminally differentiated effector memory CD45RA+ cells. The study ran the assay at deep level. The method was immunoSEQ multiplex PCR; TCRdb's version includes in-frame clones alone and lacks a portion of them. Among under 850,000 clones listed, around 92% were seen once. On this clone itself: Its specificity is unknown.

Looked up from germline, CDR1 is MGHRA and CDR2 is YSYEKL. V was pared by 4 bases and J by 1 base, with 16 bases between. The CDR3 length is 16 residues. The sequencing input was naive CD8+ T cells sorted from blood. The TCR comes from a man between 25 and 39 years old in good health. V usage is TRBV4-1 and J usage is TRBJ1-1; possibly TRBD1 for D (6 bases). The CDR3 DNA follows: TGCGCCAGCAGCCTTCTTACAGGAGGGGGGAACACTGAAGCTTTCTTT. Residues: CASSLLTGGGNTEAFF.